The rows below give T cell receptor beta chains drawn from one sample of a study of control samples from healthy donors and cancer patients. The table came from immunoSEQ multiplex PCR; TCRdb's copy has only in-frame clones and leaves some out. The sample lists some 120,000 clones, roughly nine tenths seen once, with 1.5% to 2% in the top ten. Sequenced material: blood. These TCRs come from a man aged 18 to 30 in good health. CDR3s include the opening cysteine and the closing phenylalanine or tryptophan. D genes are given only for firm matches. Rows may omit the clone size; those that give it use once, few, many or a size class.

j_call: TRBJ1-1; clone_size: once; v_call: TRBV28; d_call: -; cdr3_aa: CASSPLYIPGTKDAFF; cdr3_nt: TGTGCCTCCTCACCCCTCTATATACCGGGAACAAAGGATGCTTTCTTT
j_call: TRBJ1-1; clone_size: -; v_call: TRBV30; d_call: -; cdr3_aa: CAWSVPDRVNTEAFF; cdr3_nt: TGTGCCTGGAGTGTACCCGACAGAGTGAACACTGAAGCTTTCTTT
j_call: TRBJ2-5; clone_size: -; v_call: TRBV9; d_call: TRBD1; cdr3_aa: CASSAPGGLETQYF; cdr3_nt: TGTGCCAGCAGCGCCCCAGGGGGTTTGGAGACCCAGTACTTC
j_call: TRBJ2-1; clone_size: -; v_call: TRBV4-2; d_call: -; cdr3_aa: CASSQVMATYNEQFF; cdr3_nt: TGTGCCAGCAGCCAAGTTATGGCGACCTACAATGAGCAGTTCTTC
j_call: TRBJ1-2; clone_size: -; v_call: TRBV4-1; d_call: -; cdr3_aa: CASSQVAPFLGYTF; cdr3_nt: TGCGCCAGCAGCCAAGTCGCCCCCTTTTTGGGCTACACCTTC
j_call: TRBJ1-5; clone_size: -; v_call: TRBV7-8; d_call: -; cdr3_aa: CASSSQWGQPQHF; cdr3_nt: TGTGCCAGCAGCTCGCAATGGGGTCAGCCCCAGCATTTT
j_call: TRBJ2-1; clone_size: -; v_call: TRBV9; d_call: -; cdr3_aa: CASSVGATYNEQFF; cdr3_nt: TGTGCCAGCAGCGTAGGAGCTACTTACAATGAGCAGTTCTTC
j_call: TRBJ1-3; clone_size: -; v_call: TRBV27; d_call: -; cdr3_aa: CASSQELGLGNTIYF; cdr3_nt: TGTGCCAGCAGCCAAGAGTTGGGTTTGGGGAACACCATATATTTT
j_call: TRBJ1-1; clone_size: once; v_call: TRBV30; d_call: -; cdr3_aa: CAWISRRPYTEAFF; cdr3_nt: TGTGCCTGGATTTCTCGCAGGCCCTACACTGAAGCTTTCTTT
j_call: TRBJ2-3; clone_size: -; v_call: TRBV6-2/TRBV6-3; d_call: TRBD2; cdr3_aa: CASSSDTSGRADTQYF; cdr3_nt: TGTGCCAGCAGTTCCGACACTAGCGGGAGAGCAGATACGCAGTATTTT
j_call: TRBJ2-1; clone_size: -; v_call: TRBV20-1; d_call: -; cdr3_aa: CSASTHNEQFF; cdr3_nt: TGCAGTGCTTCGACCCATAATGAGCAGTTCTTC
j_call: TRBJ1-3; clone_size: -; v_call: TRBV3-1/TRBV3-2; d_call: TRBD1; cdr3_aa: CASSRGTGVRSGNTIYF; cdr3_nt: TGTGCCAGCAGCCGAGGAACAGGGGTACGCTCTGGAAACACCATATATTTT